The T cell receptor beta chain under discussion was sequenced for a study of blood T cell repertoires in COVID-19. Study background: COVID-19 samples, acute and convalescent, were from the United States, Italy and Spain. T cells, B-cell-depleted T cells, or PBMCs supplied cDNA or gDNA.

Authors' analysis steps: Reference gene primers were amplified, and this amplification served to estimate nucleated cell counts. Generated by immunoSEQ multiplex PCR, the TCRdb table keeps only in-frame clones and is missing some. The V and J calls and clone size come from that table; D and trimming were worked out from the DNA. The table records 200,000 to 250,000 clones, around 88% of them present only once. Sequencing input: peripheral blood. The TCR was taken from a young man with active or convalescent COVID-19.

In nucleotides, the CDR3 is TGTGCCAGCAGTCCCAGGGATTTGACCCTCGCGAACATTCAGTACTTC. It codes for CASSPRDLTLANIQYF. The V and J genes are TRBV28 and TRBJ2-4; D might be TRBD1 (5 bases). The CDR3 sequence is 16 residues long. Trimming removed 5 bases from V and 7 bases from J, with 21 bases in between. CDR1 MDHEN and CDR2 SYDVKM come from the germline V gene. Combining the CDR3 with reference TRBV28 and TRBJ2-4 gives the whole variable domain DVKVTQSSRYLVKRTGEKVFLECVQDMDHENMFWYRQDPGLGLRLIYFSYDVKMKEKGDIPEGYSVSREKKERFSLILESASTNQTSMYLCASSPRDLTLANIQYFGAGTRLSVL.